What follows are 23 T cell receptor beta chains derived from one specimen sequenced in a study of cytomegalovirus exposure and HLA in healthy donors. The primer mix had 60 Vbeta and 13 Jbeta primers. Data came from immunoSEQ multiplex PCR; TCRdb stores just in-frame clones and leaves some out. The repertoire holds around 120,000 clones, with about 82% as singletons. The sample consisted of PBMCs. The receptors originated from a boy between 10 and 17 years old in good health and CMV-seronegative.

The chain combines TRBV4-1 with TRBJ1-5; possible D gene TRBD1, 5 bases. Trimming took off 0 bases at V and 7 bases at J, with 16 bases between the two ends. The germline V gene has CDR1 MGHRA and CDR2 YSYEKL. The CDR3 extends over 16 amino acids. The CDR3 region is CASSQDWGGSGQPQHF. The CDR3 nucleotides read TGCGCCAGCAGCCAAGATTGGGGGGGGTCGGGCCAGCCCCAGCATTTT.

The V and J genes are TRBV13 and TRBJ2-4, with 8 bases matching TRBD1. The CDR3 totals 18 residues. The V segment lost 5 bases and the J segment 1 base; nucleotides outside the gene matches: 13. Germline-derived CDR1 and CDR2 are PRHDT and FYEKMQ (reference sequence). The CDR3 loop reads CASSPTPNQGAAKNIQYF. For the CDR3, the DNA is TGTGCCAGCAGCCCTACCCCGAATCAGGGGGCGGCCAAAAACATTCAGTACTTC.

This CDR3 is CASSDPPQEQYF. Here the CDR3 DNA reads TGTGCCAGCAGTGACCCCCCGCAGGAGCAGTACTTC. The chain links TRBV6-1 to TRBJ2-7; D gene uncertain. V lost 3 bases to trimming and J lost 7 bases, with 10 bases between them. Germline V CDR1 and CDR2: MNHNS, SASEGT. The CDR3 has 12 residues.

The chain recombines TRBV5-1 with TRBJ2-1; 9 bases line up with TRBD2. The CDR3 extends over 14 amino acids. CDR1 is SGHRS and CDR2 is YFSETQ in the germline V gene. V was clipped by 4 bases and J by 10 bases; unmatched bases: 9. DNA of the CDR3: TGCGCCAGCAGCCCGCCGCCTAGCGGGGTGGAGCAGTTCTTC. Amino acids: CASSPPPSGVEQFF. The full variable domain, with the rest looked up from reference TRBV5-1 and TRBJ2-1, is KAGVTQTPRYLIKTRGQQVTLSCSPISGHRSVSWYQQTPGQGLQFLFEYFSETQRNKGNFPGRFSGRQFSNSRSEMNVSTLELGDSALYLCASSPPPSGVEQFFGPGTRLTVL.

This rearrangement joins TRBV15 to TRBJ1-2; possible D gene TRBD1, 5 bases. The V gene's germline CDR1 is LNHNV and CDR2 YYDKDF (reference sequence). There are 14 residues in the CDR3. Trimming took 0 bases from V and 3 from J, leaving 8 bases between them. Here the CDR3 reads CATSRDGGDYGYTF. CDR3 coding DNA: TGTGCCACCAGCAGAGATGGGGGGGACTATGGCTACACCTTC.

V usage is TRBV7-3 and J usage is TRBJ2-1; TRBD2 matches at 8 bases. Looked up from germline, CDR1 is SGHTA and CDR2 is FQGTGA. CDR3 size: 17 residues. After removal of 5 bases from V and 4 bases from J, the junction contained 13 bases not matched to a gene. The CDR3 loop is CASSPNTGGLDYNEQFF. The CDR3, as DNA: TGTGCCAGCAGCCCCAACACGGGGGGACTAGATTACAATGAGCAGTTCTTC. The full variable domain, completed using reference TRBV7-3 and TRBJ2-1, is GAGVSQTPSNKVTEKGKYVELRCDPISGHTALYWYRQSLGQGPEFLIYFQGTGAADDSGLPNDRFFAVRPEGSVSTLKIQRTERGDSAVYLCASSPNTGGLDYNEQFFGPGTRLTVL.

This chain uses TRBV5-1 with TRBJ2-3; D may be TRBD1 (6 bases). CDR3 length: 13 residues. Per germline, CDR1 SGHRS and CDR2 YFSETQ. V lost 4 bases and J lost 7, with 13 bases in between. CDR3: CASSPGTSHTQYF. The CDR3 nucleotides are TGCGCCAGCAGCCCCGGGACATCCCATACGCAGTATTTT.

V and J are TRBV9 and TRBJ1-4; 9 positions match TRBD1. The CDR3 runs to 15 residues. Trimming removed 4 bases from V and 3 bases from J; junction bases left unmatched: 4. Germline-derived CDR1 and CDR2 are SGDLS and YYNGEE. CDR3 nucleotides: TGTGCCAGCAGCCCTGGGACAGGGCCTAATGAAAAACTGTTTTTT. It is translated as CASSPGTGPNEKLFF.

The gene calls are TRBV28 and TRBJ2-7, with D perhaps matching TRBD2 (6 bases). Between the trimmed V and J ends, which lost 2 bases and 1 base, there was a span of 9 bases. CDR1 MDHEN and CDR2 SYDVKM come from the germline V gene. The CDR3 extends over 14 amino acids. The CDR3 coding sequence is TGTGCCAGCAGTTTAACTAGCATTTCCTACGAGCAGTACTTC. It is translated as CASSLTSISYEQYF.

This clone appeared a few times. The V call is TRBV30, the J call TRBJ1-1; TRBD1 agrees at 9 bases. With V trimmed by 4 bases and J by 9 bases, 9 bases remained unmatched. This CDR3 region has 13 residues. Germline-derived CDR1 and CDR2 are GTSNPN and SVGIG (reference sequence). The DNA of the CDR3 is TGTGCCTGGACATCGGGACAGGGCAGTAAAGCTTTCTTT. It encodes CAWTSGQGSKAFF.

The chain uses TRBV18 and TRBJ2-6; the match to TRBD1 covers 8 bases. From germline, CDR1 is KGHSH and CDR2 LQKENI. This CDR3 contains 15 residues. Unmatched junction bases numbered 1, after V lost 3 bases and J lost 3 bases. CDR3: CASSPDRGGANVLTF. The DNA for the CDR3 is TGTGCCAGCTCACCTGACAGGGGTGGGGCCAACGTCCTGACTTTC.

CDR3 sequence reads: CVRSLRDSDGQGAYEQYF. The DNA for the CDR3 is TGTGTCAGAAGCTTAAGGGACTCCGACGGACAGGGGGCCTACGAGCAGTACTTC. V is TRBV7-5 and J is TRBJ2-7; the D call TRBD1 from the table was never checked on the DNA. TRBV7-5 is a documented pseudogene. The CDR3 runs 18 residues.

J is TRBJ1-2 and V is TRBV7-3; D is perhaps TRBD1 (6 bases). The length of the CDR3 is 13 residues. Germline assignment: CDR1 SGHTA and CDR2 FQGTGA. V was trimmed by 3 bases and J by 2 bases, leaving 7 bases between them. The CDR3 region is CASSLGANYGYTF. The CDR3, as DNA: TGTGCCAGCAGCTTGGGGGCCAACTATGGCTACACCTTC.

This clone was seen once. The CDR3 reads CAISEWTSGPGTDTQYF. CDR3 DNA: TGTGCCATCAGTGAGTGGACTAGCGGACCCGGGACAGATACGCAGTATTTT. The chain uses TRBV10-3 and TRBJ2-3; 10 bases fit TRBD2. The V gene end was trimmed by 1 base and the J gene end by 3 bases; junction bases not matched to a gene: 7. The V gene's germline CDR1 is ENHRY and CDR2 SYGVKD. The CDR3 spans 17 residues.

This chain uses TRBV5-1 with TRBJ2-1, with D hard to call. Trimming left V 0 bases short and J 2 bases short, with 12 bases between. This CDR3 is 16 amino acids long. CDR1 and CDR2 from the germline V gene are SGHRS and YFSETQ. CDR3 protein: CASSLATPGPYNEQFF. CDR3 nucleotides: TGCGCCAGCAGCTTGGCTACCCCCGGTCCCTACAATGAGCAGTTCTTC.

The CDR3 nucleotides read TGTGCCATCAGCTCAGGACAGGGCGGCAATCAGCCCCAGCATTTT. Translation: CAISSGQGGNQPQHF. The chain carries TRBV10-3 and TRBJ1-5, with 8 bases fitting TRBD1. The CDR3 covers 15 residues. CDR1 ENHRY and CDR2 SYGVKD come from the germline V gene. The V and J ends lost 6 bases and 2 bases, in that order; junction bases with no gene match: 6.

The chain uses TRBV6-1 and TRBJ2-5; 8 nucleotides match TRBD1. J gave up 4 bases and V 6 bases, and 4 bases lay outside the gene matches. CDR3 length equals 13 residues. Germline-derived CDR1 and CDR2 are MNHNS and SASEGT. CDR3 sequence reads: CASRARGRETQYF. CDR3 sequence (DNA): TGTGCCAGCAGAGCCAGGGGGCGAGAGACCCAGTACTTC.

For this clone: This CDR3 is also generated by other DNA sequences in the sample. The chain recombines TRBV6-1 with TRBJ2-1; TRBD2 matches at 11 bases. CDR1 and CDR2 from the germline V gene are MNHNS and SASEGT. With V trimmed by 3 bases and J by 4 bases, 2 bases remained unmatched. The CDR3 sequence is 15 residues long. CDR3 DNA sequence: TGTGCCAGCAGTGAGGGACTAGCGGCTTACAATGAGCAGTTCTTC. It is translated as CASSEGLAAYNEQFF.

The chain has TRBV4-3 and TRBJ2-7; 9 bases map to TRBD1. There are 15 residues in the CDR3. Germline-derived CDR1 and CDR2 are LGHNA and YSLEER. Losses at the gene ends were 2 bases for V and 5 bases for J; bases not matched to a gene: 7. CDR3 sequence reads: CASSQPGQGSHEQYF. As DNA, the CDR3 is TGCGCCAGCAGCCAACCGGGACAGGGATCCCACGAGCAGTACTTC.

The chain uses TRBV4-2 and TRBJ1-4, with D possibly being TRBD1 (5 bases). Trimming cost V 1 base and J 1 base, with 13 bases left between them. Per the germline V gene, CDR1 is LGHNA and CDR2 is YNFKEQ. CDR3 length: 17 amino acids. CDR3 bases: TGTGCCAGCAGCCAAGCCTTTCGCAGGGAAACTAATGAAAAACTGTTTTTT. Its protein product is CASSQAFRRETNEKLFF.

The rearrangement joins TRBV28 to TRBJ2-5, with 8 positions matching TRBD2. The trim removed 6 bases at V and 4 bases at J, leaving 10 bases unmatched. Germline values: CDR1 MDHEN, CDR2 SYDVKM. The length of the CDR3 is 15 residues. This CDR3 reads CASRDTGLASETQYF. As DNA, the CDR3 is TGTGCCAGCAGAGACACAGGACTAGCCTCAGAGACCCAGTACTTC.

The chain couples TRBV10-3 to TRBJ2-1, with TRBD2 identical over 11 bases. This CDR3 is built from 17 residues. V was clipped by 4 bases and J by 0 bases; unmatched bases: 5. From germline, CDR1 is ENHRY and CDR2 SYGVKD. The CDR3: CAISGLAGGNSYNEQFF. The CDR3 DNA follows: TGTGCCATCAGTGGCCTAGCGGGAGGTAACTCCTACAATGAGCAGTTCTTC.

V and J are TRBV29-1 and TRBJ1-2; TRBD1 agrees at 11 bases. Germline lookup yields CDR1 SQVTM and CDR2 ANQGSEA. This CDR3 comprises 14 residues. The V gene end was trimmed by 1 base and the J gene end by 8 bases; junction bases not matched to a gene: 6. The CDR3 DNA is TGCAGCGTTGAAGCCGGGACAGGGGGTTGGGGCTACACCTTC. Amino acids: CSVEAGTGGWGYTF.